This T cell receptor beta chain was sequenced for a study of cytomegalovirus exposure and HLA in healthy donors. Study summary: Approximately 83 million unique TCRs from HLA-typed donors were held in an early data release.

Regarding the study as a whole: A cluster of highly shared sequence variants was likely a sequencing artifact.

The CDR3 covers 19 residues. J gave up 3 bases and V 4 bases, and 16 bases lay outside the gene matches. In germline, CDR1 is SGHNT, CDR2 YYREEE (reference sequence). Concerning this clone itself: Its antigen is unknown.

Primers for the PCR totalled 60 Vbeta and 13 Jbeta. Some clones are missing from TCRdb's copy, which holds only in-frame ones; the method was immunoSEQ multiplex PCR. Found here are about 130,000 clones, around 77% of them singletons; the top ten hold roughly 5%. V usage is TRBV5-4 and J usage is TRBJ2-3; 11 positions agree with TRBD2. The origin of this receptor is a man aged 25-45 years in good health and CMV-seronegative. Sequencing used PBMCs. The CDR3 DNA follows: TGTGCCAGCAGCCGCATTAGCTTAACTAGCGGGGGTATAACAGATACGCAGTATTTT. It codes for CASSRISLTSGGITDTQYF. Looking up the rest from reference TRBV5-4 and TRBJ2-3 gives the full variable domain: ETGVTQSPTHLIKTRGQQVTLRCSSQSGHNTVSWYQQALGQGPQFIFQYYREEENGRGNFPPRFSGLQFPNYSSELNVNALELDDSALYLCASSRISLTSGGITDTQYFGPGTRLTVL.